This T cell receptor beta chain was observed in a study of post-analysis software for immune sequencing data. Study as a whole: The disease courses spanned relapsing-remitting, secondary progressive and progressive-relapsing forms of multiple sclerosis. Overall study findings and caveats: Versus controls, multiple sclerosis patients showed significantly lower diversity (normalized Chao1). Five or six TRBV segments appeared more often in patients than in controls, and TRBV5-6, TRBV5-1 and TRBV20-1 were among these. Samples prepared in the same batch strongly co-clustered by F measure.

cDNA libraries for TCR beta contained unique molecular identifiers. There were about 0.85 to 11 million T cells, and 510,000 or so cDNA molecules came from them. MiXCR, run by TCRdb on the PCR reads, gives a single entry per CDR3 protein. The repertoire holds fewer than 550,000 distinct CDR3 sequences, with approximately 34% as singletons. This CDR3 spans 16 amino acids. Trimming pared 0 bases from V and 13 bases from J, leaving 22 bases between. Germline V gene lookup returns CDR1 LNHNV and CDR2 YYDKDF (reference sequence). Concerning this clonotype itself: Its matching antigen is unknown.

The receptor was isolated from a girl under 18 with multiple sclerosis. Sample: blood. V is TRBV15 and J is TRBJ2-1; D is uncertain. In DNA, the CDR3 is TGTGCCACCAGCAGAGATGAAGGCTCGCTAATACAGACCCAGTTCTTC. This translates into CATSRDEGSLIQTQFF.